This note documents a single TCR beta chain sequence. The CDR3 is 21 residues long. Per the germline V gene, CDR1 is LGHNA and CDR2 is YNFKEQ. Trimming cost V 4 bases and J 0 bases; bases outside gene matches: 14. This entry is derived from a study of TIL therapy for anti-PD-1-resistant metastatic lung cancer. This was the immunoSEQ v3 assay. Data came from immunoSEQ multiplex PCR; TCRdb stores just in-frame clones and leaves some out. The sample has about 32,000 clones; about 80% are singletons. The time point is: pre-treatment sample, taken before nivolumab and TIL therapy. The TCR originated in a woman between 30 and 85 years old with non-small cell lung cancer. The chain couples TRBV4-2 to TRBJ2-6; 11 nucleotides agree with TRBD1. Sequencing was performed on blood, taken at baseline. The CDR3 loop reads CASSRGGGAGTGGSGANVLTF. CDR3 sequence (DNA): TGTGCCAGCAGCCGTGGGGGCGGGGCCGGGACAGGGGGCTCTGGGGCCAACGTCCTGACTTTC.